This T cell receptor (beta chain) originates from a study of T cells after yellow fever vaccination. Study-level findings and limits: Post-booster repertoires contained most primary-vaccination clones again (96% CD4, around 88% CD8).

This clonotype has just a few counts. The antigen remains undetermined. The germline V gene has CDR1 SQVTM and CDR2 ANQGSEA. Losses at the gene ends were 6 bases for V and 3 bases for J; bases not matched to a gene: 4. There are 12 residues in the CDR3. TCRdb redid the calling of the 5' RACE reads with MiXCR, one entry per CDR3 protein. The sample records 450,000 to 550,000 distinct CDR3 sequences, about 19% being singletons. The J gene is TRBJ2-7, the V gene TRBV29-1; 8 bases match TRBD1. Sample: PBMCs, taken 15 days after the yellow fever booster vaccination. This clonotype was sampled from a man aged 30 to 39 who received the YFV17D yellow fever vaccine. The CDR3 region is CSVTTGGYEQYF. CDR3 coding DNA: TGCAGCGTGACCACAGGGGGCTACGAGCAGTACTTC.